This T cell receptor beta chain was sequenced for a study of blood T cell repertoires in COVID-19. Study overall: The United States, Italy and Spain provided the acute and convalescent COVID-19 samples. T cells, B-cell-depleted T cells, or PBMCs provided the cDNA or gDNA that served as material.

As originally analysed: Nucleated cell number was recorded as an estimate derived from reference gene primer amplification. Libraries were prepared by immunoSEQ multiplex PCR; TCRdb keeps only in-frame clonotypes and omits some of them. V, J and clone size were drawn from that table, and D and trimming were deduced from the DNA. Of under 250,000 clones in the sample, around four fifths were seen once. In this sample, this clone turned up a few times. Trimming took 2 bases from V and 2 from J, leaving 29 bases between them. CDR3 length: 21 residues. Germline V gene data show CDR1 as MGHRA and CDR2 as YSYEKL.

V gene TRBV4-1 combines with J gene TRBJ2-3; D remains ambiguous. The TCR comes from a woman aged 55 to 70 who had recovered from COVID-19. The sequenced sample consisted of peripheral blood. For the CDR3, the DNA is TGCGCCAGCAGCCAATCACCCGAGAGTCCCTACTTATCCCGCATCACAGATACGCAGTATTTT. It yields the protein CASSQSPESPYLSRITDTQYF.